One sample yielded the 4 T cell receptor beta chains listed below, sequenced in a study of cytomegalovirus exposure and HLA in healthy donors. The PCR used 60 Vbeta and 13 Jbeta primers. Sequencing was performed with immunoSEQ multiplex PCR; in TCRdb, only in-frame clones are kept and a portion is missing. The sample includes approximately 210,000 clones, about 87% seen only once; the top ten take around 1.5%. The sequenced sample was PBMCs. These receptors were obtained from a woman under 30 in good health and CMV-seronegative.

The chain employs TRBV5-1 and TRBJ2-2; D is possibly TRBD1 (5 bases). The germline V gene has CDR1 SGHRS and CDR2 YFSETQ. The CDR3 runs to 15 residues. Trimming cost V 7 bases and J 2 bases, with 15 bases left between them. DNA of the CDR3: TGCGCCAGCGCTGGGGCGGCACTAAACACCGGGGAGCTGTTTTTT. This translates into CASAGAALNTGELFF.

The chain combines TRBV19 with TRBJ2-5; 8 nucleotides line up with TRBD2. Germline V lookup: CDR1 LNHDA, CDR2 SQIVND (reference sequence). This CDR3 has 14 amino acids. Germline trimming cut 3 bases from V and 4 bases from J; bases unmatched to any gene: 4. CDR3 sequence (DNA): TGTGCCAGTAGTATGGGACTAGTTGGAGAGACCCAGTACTTC. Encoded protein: CASSMGLVGETQYF.

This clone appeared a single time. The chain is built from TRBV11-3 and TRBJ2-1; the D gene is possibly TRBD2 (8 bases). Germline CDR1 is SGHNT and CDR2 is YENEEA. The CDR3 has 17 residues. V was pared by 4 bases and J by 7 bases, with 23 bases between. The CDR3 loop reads CASSSRAGEGARNEQFF. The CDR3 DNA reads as TGTGCCAGCAGCTCCAGAGCGGGGGAGGGGGCTAGGAATGAGCAGTTCTTC. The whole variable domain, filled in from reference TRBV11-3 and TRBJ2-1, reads EAGVVQSPRYKIIEKKQPVAFWCNPISGHNTLYWYLQNLGQGPELLIRYENEEAVDDSQLPKDRFSAERLKGVDSTLKIQPAELGDSAVYLCASSSRAGEGARNEQFFGPGTRLTVL.

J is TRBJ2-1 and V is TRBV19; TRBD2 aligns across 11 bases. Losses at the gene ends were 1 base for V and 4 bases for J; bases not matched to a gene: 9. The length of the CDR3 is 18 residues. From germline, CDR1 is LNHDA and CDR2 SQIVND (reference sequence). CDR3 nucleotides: TGTGCCAGTAGTATAGGTGCGGCTAGCGGGAGGCTGTACAATGAGCAGTTCTTC. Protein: CASSIGAASGRLYNEQFF.